The 29 T cell receptor beta chains in this list originate from one sample, sequenced in a study of spatial heterogeneity in lung cancer. TCRdb recomputed calls from the 5' RACE reads with MiXCR, one row per CDR3 protein. The sample has about 7,900 distinct CDR3 sequences, approximately 4.9% seen once; the top ten hold around 28%. Time point noted: sample taken at primary tumor resection. The sequenced sample was PBMCs, obtained at surgery. These receptors were collected from a male donor with early-stage non-small cell lung cancer.

This clonotype rates as medium-sized. CDR3 residues: CATSDTGDPTDTQYF. The CDR3 nucleotides are TGTGCCACCAGTGATACAGGGGACCCCACAGATACGCAGTATTTT. The chain has TRBV24-1 and TRBJ2-3; the match to TRBD1 covers 7 bases. Germline V gene sequence: CDR1 KGHDR, CDR2 SFDVKD. V was pared by 3 bases and J by 2 bases, with 4 bases of the junction left unmatched. This CDR3 region has 15 residues.

The rearrangement uses TRBV20-1 and TRBJ2-7, with D possibly matching TRBD1 (5 bases). Germline assignment: CDR1 DFQATT and CDR2 SNEGSKA (reference sequence). The CDR3 sequence is 13 residues long. V was trimmed by 4 bases and J by 0 bases, leaving 10 bases between them. CDR3: CSATGSSSYEQYF. The CDR3 DNA sequence: TGCAGTGCTACAGGGTCCAGCTCCTACGAGCAGTACTTC.

Judged by abundance, this clonotype is medium-sized. The genes are TRBV25-1 and TRBJ1-6; D is undetermined. Deletions cut 5 bases from V and 10 bases from J, with 12 bases between. CDR1 and CDR2 from the germline V gene are MGHDK and SYGVNS. This CDR3 is 13 amino acids long. For the CDR3, the DNA is TGTGCCAGCAGTTCCCACATGGGGTCACCCCTCCACTTT. Its protein product is CASSSHMGSPLHF.

This clonotype was observed at least ten times. The V and J genes are TRBV7-9 and TRBJ2-7; TRBD1 aligns across 7 bases. Trimming at V came to 5 bases and at J to 2 bases, leaving 3 bases not matched to a gene. The CDR3 extends over 13 amino acids. Germline V CDR1 and CDR2: SEHNR, FQNEAQ (reference sequence). CDR3 loop: CASSRQGPYEQYF. The CDR3 DNA is TGTGCCAGCAGCCGACAGGGACCCTACGAGCAGTACTTC.

This clonotype was seen many times. The CDR3 sequence: CASRAGSSYNEQFF. The CDR3 bases are TGTGCCAGCCGGGCGGGGAGCTCCTACAATGAGCAGTTCTTC. The chain recombines TRBV6-2 or TRBV6-3 with TRBJ2-1; TRBD2 is a possible D gene (6 bases). V shed 8 bases and J shed 0 bases, with 11 bases lying between them. CDR1 MNHEY and CDR2 SVGEGT come from the germline V gene. The CDR3 has 14 amino acids.

In its sample, this clonotype ranks as medium-sized. This chain links TRBV11-2 with TRBJ2-2, with D hard to call. Germline V gene data show CDR1 as SGHAT and CDR2 as FQNNGV. CDR3 length: 16 amino acids. Deletions cut 2 bases from V and 2 bases from J, with 12 bases between. The CDR3 nucleotides read TGTGCCAGCAGCTTAAAAGGCAGTACAAACACCGGGGAGCTGTTTTTT. Its protein product is CASSLKGSTNTGELFF.

At least ten counts were recorded for this clonotype. The chain couples TRBV19 to TRBJ2-2; no clear D. The length of the CDR3 is 16 residues. V gave up 5 bases and J gave up 2 bases, with 15 bases separating them. Germline assignment: CDR1 LNHDA and CDR2 SQIVND (reference sequence). The CDR3 region is CASSSGSTPNTGELFF. CDR3 DNA sequence: TGTGCCAGTAGTTCTGGCTCCACTCCTAACACCGGGGAGCTGTTTTTT.

V gene TRBV19 combines with J gene TRBJ2-1; TRBD2 aligns across 7 bases. This CDR3 is built from 14 residues. The ends lost 6 bases at V and 6 bases at J; junction bases unmatched: 8. Per germline, CDR1 LNHDA and CDR2 SQIVND (reference sequence). In nucleotides, the CDR3 is TGTGCCAGTAGCGCCAGGGCTAGCGGCAATGAGCAGTTCTTC. Translated: CASSARASGNEQFF.

This clonotype was detected only a few times. The chain combines TRBV5-6 with TRBJ2-7, with 7 bases lining up with TRBD2. The length of the CDR3 is 14 residues. CDR1 and CDR2 (germline): SGHDT, YYEEEE. The V and J ends lost 2 bases and 2 bases, in that order; junction bases with no gene match: 4. In nucleotides, the CDR3 is TGTGCCAGCAGCTTTGGGACTACCACCTACGAGCAGTACGTC. It yields the protein CASSFGTTTYEQYV.

This clonotype has a count of ten or more. The gene calls are TRBV11-3 and TRBJ2-2; unclear D gene. V was pared by 4 bases and J by 5 bases, with 5 bases between. Germline CDR1 reads SGHNT; CDR2 reads YENEEA. The CDR3 covers 12 residues. CDR3 amino acids: CASSSWTGELFF. For the CDR3, the DNA is TGTGCCAGCAGCTCCTGGACCGGGGAGCTGTTTTTT.

This clonotype appeared many times. V is TRBV7-9 and J is TRBJ1-3, with TRBD1 as a possible D gene (6 bases). Germline V gene sequence: CDR1 SEHNR, CDR2 FQNEAQ (reference sequence). The V gene lost 6 bases and the J gene lost 4 bases, with 16 bases spanning the gap. The CDR3 totals 15 residues. CDR3 loop: CASSEQGIQGNTIYF. CDR3 coding DNA: TGTGCCAGCAGTGAGCAGGGGATTCAGGGAAACACCATATATTTT.

At least ten counts were recorded for this clonotype. This chain uses TRBV6-5 with TRBJ2-7; 7 bases are a match to TRBD1. There are 14 residues in the CDR3. The germline gives CDR1 MNHEY, CDR2 SVGAGI. The junction had 3 bases not matched to a gene; V was cut back by 2 bases and J by 2 bases. The CDR3 nucleotides are TGTGCCAGCAGTTACGGGACAGCAGCCTACGAGCAGTACTTC. It encodes CASSYGTAAYEQYF.

In this sample, this clonotype turned up many times. This chain links TRBV7-2 with TRBJ2-5; tentatively, D is TRBD1 (6 bases). The length of the CDR3 is 13 residues. Germline V gene lookup returns CDR1 SGHTA and CDR2 FQGNSA. V was trimmed by 6 bases and J by 4 bases, leaving 12 bases between them. This CDR3 reads CASSPGVRETQYF. Here the CDR3 DNA reads TGTGCCAGCAGTCCAGGGGTGAGAGAGACCCAGTACTTC. Complete variable domain (other parts from reference TRBV7-2 and TRBJ2-5): GAGVSQSPSNKVTEKGKDVELRCDPISGHTALYWYRQSLGQGLEFLIYFQGNSAPDKSGLPSDRFSAERTGGSVSTLTIQRTQQEDSAVYLCASSPGVRETQYFGPGTRLLVL.

This clonotype was counted at least ten times. V is TRBV7-8 and J is TRBJ1-6; a weak D match, TRBD1 (5 bases). This CDR3 region has 17 residues. Trimming removed 7 bases from V and 3 bases from J, with 19 bases in between. Germline CDR1 SGHVS, CDR2 FQNEAQ. The CDR3 protein is CASTFGVKQDYNSPLHF. CDR3 coding DNA: TGTGCCAGCACCTTCGGCGTGAAACAGGACTATAATTCACCCCTCCACTTT.

This clonotype was picked up many times. The chain has TRBV6-2 or TRBV6-3 and TRBJ2-4; D gene uncertain. This CDR3 region has 13 residues. With 6 bases removed from V and 7 bases from J, the gap between germline ends came to 13 bases. Germline lookup yields CDR1 MNHEY and CDR2 SVGEGT. As DNA, the CDR3 is TGTGCCAGCAGATTGGTTTCTCGGAACATTCAGTACTTC. Its protein is CASRLVSRNIQYF.

This clonotype was picked up many times. The chain joins TRBV19 to TRBJ1-2, with a weak D call TRBD1 (5 bases). There are 14 residues in the CDR3. V lost 4 bases and J 6 bases, leaving 15 bases between the germline ends. Germline CDR1 reads LNHDA; CDR2 reads SQIVND (reference sequence). CDR3 sequence reads: CASSTLRTLDGYTF. DNA for the CDR3: TGTGCCAGTAGTACACTTAGGACACTCGATGGCTACACCTTC. The whole variable domain, remainder taken from reference TRBV19 and TRBJ1-2, is DGGITQSPKYLFRKEGQNVTLSCEQNLNHDAMYWYRQDPGQGLRLIYYSQIVNDFQKGDIAEGYSVSREKKESFPLTVTSAQKNPTAFYLCASSTLRTLDGYTFGSGTRLTVV.

The chain uses TRBV6-5 and TRBJ1-2; no definite D call. Germline CDR1 MNHEY, CDR2 SVGAGI. V lost 6 bases and J 3 bases, leaving 20 bases between the germline ends. The CDR3 extends over 16 amino acids. The CDR3 coding sequence is TGTGCCAGCAGCTACGGAACTAACCTGGGTTACTATGGCTACACCTTC. It codes for CASSYGTNLGYYGYTF.

This clonotype counts as medium-sized. The chain links TRBV29-1 to TRBJ1-4; no firm D call. CDR3 size: 12 residues. Germline V CDR1 and CDR2: SQVTM, ANQGSEA. V was clipped by 7 bases and J by 7 bases, with 13 bases between them. The CDR3, as DNA: TGCAGCGGAACACGACAAGGTGAAAAACTGTTTTTT. Translation gives CSGTRQGEKLFF.

This clonotype is medium-sized (0.01 to 0.1%) within its sample. The chain joins TRBV4-3 to TRBJ1-4; D is undetermined. The CDR3 sequence is 19 residues long. Trimming pared 0 bases from V and 0 bases from J, leaving 17 bases between. CDR1 and CDR2 from the germline V gene are LGHNA and YSLEER. In nucleotides, the CDR3 is TGCGCCAGCAGCCAAGAGGGTCTAGGGCATCGAGCAACTAATGAAAAACTGTTTTTT. This gives the protein CASSQEGLGHRATNEKLFF.

This clonotype is deemed medium-sized. The V and J genes are TRBV7-6 and TRBJ2-1; 7 nucleotides match TRBD1. The CDR3 consists of 14 residues. Trimming took 5 bases from V and 5 from J; bases not matched to a gene: 6. Germline V gene lookup returns CDR1 SGHVS and CDR2 FNYEAQ. CDR3 nucleotides: TGTGCCAGCAGCCGAGGACAGGTTCACAATGAGCAGTTCTTC. Amino acid sequence: CASSRGQVHNEQFF.

This clonotype was recorded many times. The V gene is TRBV2, the J gene TRBJ2-3; 9 bases map to TRBD2. CDR1 and CDR2 from the germline V gene are SNHLY and FYNNEI. With V trimmed by 0 bases and J by 7 bases, 5 bases remained unmatched. This CDR3 comprises 15 residues. The CDR3 sequence is CASSEAGLAGYTQYF. The CDR3 coding sequence is TGTGCCAGCAGTGAAGCTGGGCTAGCGGGGTATACGCAGTATTTT.

The chain couples TRBV10-3 to TRBJ1-5, with 9 bases matching TRBD1. V dropped 8 bases and J dropped 2; count of bases not matched to a gene: 1. The CDR3 is 13 residues long. Per germline, CDR1 ENHRY and CDR2 SYGVKD. This chain's CDR3 is CAIRQGGNQPQHF. As DNA, the CDR3 is TGTGCCATCCGACAGGGGGGCAATCAGCCCCAGCATTTT.

This clonotype is labeled as medium-sized. This chain joins TRBV5-8 and TRBJ2-3; possibly TRBD1 or TRBD2 for D (5 bases each). V was clipped by 1 base and J by 7 bases, with 10 bases between them. The CDR3 extends over 13 amino acids. From germline, CDR1 is SGHTS and CDR2 YDEGEE. CDR3 sequence reads: CASSLSRGYTQYF. The CDR3 region has the DNA TGTGCCAGCAGCTTGTCCCGGGGCTATACGCAGTATTTT.

By share, this clonotype ranks as medium-sized (0.01 to 0.1%). This chain connects TRBV7-9 to TRBJ2-5; no clear D gene. The CDR3 has 14 residues. CDR1 SEHNR and CDR2 FQNEAQ come from the germline V gene (reference sequence). V lost 1 base to trimming and J lost 7 bases, with 13 bases between them. The chain's CDR3 is CASSLDPVVGTQYF. DNA for the CDR3: TGTGCCAGCAGCTTAGACCCGGTGGTCGGGACCCAGTACTTC.

This clonotype was counted ten times or more. The chain joins TRBV28 to TRBJ2-1, with a possible D match to TRBD1 (6 bases). The CDR3 has 16 amino acids. Between the trimmed V and J ends, which lost 5 bases and 0 bases, there was a span of 14 bases. CDR1 is MDHEN, CDR2 SYDVKM, per germline. CDR3 residues: CASSLRQVSSYNEQFF. DNA of the CDR3: TGTGCCAGCAGTCTACGACAGGTTAGCTCCTACAATGAGCAGTTCTTC.

This clonotype was recorded at least ten times. The rearrangement joins TRBV3-1 to TRBJ2-2; 8 bases line up with TRBD2. V trimming: 7 bases; J trimming: 5 bases; junction bases outside the gene matches: 9. The CDR3 is made up of 15 amino acids. Germline CDR1 and CDR2: LGHDT and YNNKEL (reference sequence). The CDR3 loop is CASIHSGVGTGELFF. In DNA, the CDR3 is TGTGCCAGCATCCATAGCGGGGTGGGGACCGGGGAGCTGTTTTTT.

This clonotype was seen at least ten times. The chain carries TRBV7-9 and TRBJ1-1; D is perhaps TRBD1 (6 bases). Trimming cost V 5 bases and J 5 bases, with 9 bases left between them. CDR3 length: 12 amino acids. Germline CDR1 reads SEHNR; CDR2 reads FQNEAQ (reference sequence). CDR3 bases: TGTGCCAGCAGCCGAGGGGGTACTGAAGCTTTCTTT. Its translation: CASSRGGTEAFF.

This clonotype was counted at least ten times. This chain connects TRBV12-3 or TRBV12-4 to TRBJ2-2, with a tentative D call TRBD2 (6 bases). The CDR3 length is 15 residues. Trimming cost V 2 bases and J 0 bases, with 7 bases left between them. The CDR3 protein is CASSLRETNTGELFF. CDR3 sequence (DNA): TGTGCCAGCAGTTTACGGGAGACGAACACCGGGGAGCTGTTTTTT.

This clonotype appeared many times. The chain has TRBV27 and TRBJ2-4; 8 bases are shared with TRBD2. The V gene end was trimmed by 6 bases and the J gene end by 0 bases; junction bases not matched to a gene: 4. From germline, CDR1 is MNHEY and CDR2 SMNVEV (reference sequence). This CDR3 spans 15 amino acids. CDR3 coding DNA: TGTGCCAGCAGCCGGGAGGGGGTAGCCAAAAACATTCAGTACTTC. This gives the protein CASSREGVAKNIQYF.